This TCR beta chain was identified during a study of prognosis after radiotherapy for stage I lung cancer (dated by TCRdb to the early 2020s). Turning to the overall study: Between early 2018 and 2019, some 20 patients with stage I NSCLC were enrolled in Nanjing, China. The cohort included about 12 men and over 5 women, with a median age of approximately 74 years and a range of about 53 to 90 years. The study profiled peripheral blood TCR beta repertoires from stage I NSCLC patients before and after stereotactic body radiotherapy and related them to distant failure. Newly diagnosed primary stage I lung tumors were present in fourteen patients, and oligometastatic NSCLC after surgical resection of the primary tumor was present in a handful of patients. Distant metastases were developed by four of the 19 patients after SBRT, at a median of around seven months, whereas no significant progression was observed in the other 15 patients. The study sequenced around 40 blood samples from 19 patients, one before and one after SBRT per patient. SBRT was delivered in 3 to 5 fractions with a biologically effective dose of at least 100 Gy, and image-guided IMRT or VMAT was used for delivery. All patients were considered medically inoperable, owing to comorbidities in 11 to 13 and refusal of surgery in seven or eight. On tumor histology, 11 to 13 patients had adenocarcinoma and several had squamous cell carcinoma. Concurrent therapy was not administered to any patient alongside SBRT.

Clipping removes 2 bases from V and 1 base from J, with 3 as the unmatched junction base count. The CDR3 sequence holds 15 residues, the cysteine and phenylalanine included. Just CDR3 DNA is preserved here, 45 bases in frame from base 1. This clonotype was picked up one time. Which antigen it targets is not known. Per-base qualities were not stored, and no clone one base away is much larger. One read gives only weak evidence. The TCR beta CDR3 region was amplified from genomic DNA by two rounds of multiplex PCR. In the first PCR round, primers specific to each TRBV and TRBJ gene were used, and the primer sequences were filed in Chinese patent CN105087789A. Universal primers were used in the second round of PCR. The Roche High Pure PCR Template Preparation Kit was used to extract genomic DNA from frozen PBMCs. Paired-end sequencing with 151 bp reads was performed on the libraries using an Illumina HiSeq 3000. The study's processing was this. CutAdapt was used to discard raw reads that did not contain the multiplex PCR primer sequences. Using PEAR, the high-quality paired reads were merged into contigs. By alignment to reference sequences, MiXCR assigned TRB V, D and J gene segments to each contig. To remove sequencing errors, CDR3 sequences were clustered according to base quality and sequence similarity. Diversity was measured as Shannon entropy normalized by the natural log of productive TCR sequence number. One minus Shannon entropy divided by the natural log of the number of unique clonotypes was used as the definition of clonality. Using the Youden index from ROC curves, the researchers picked the repertoire-metric cut-offs for progression-free survival, and all analyses were carried out in R 3.5.3. TCRdb itself trimmed the public reads at Q25 with fastp, ran MiXCR and retained productive beta chains. One record per CDR3 amino acid sequence lists the most common genes and DNA. Clone size and V and J calls follow TCRdb, not the original study. A total of 30,000 to 40,000 distinct CDR3 sequences appear in this sample, about 31% of them only once. The ten largest clonotypes hold roughly 26% of the sample.

All patients had node-negative disease on CT and PET/CT, and none had a history of other malignancies or prior chemotherapy or radiotherapy. Roughly 5.9 milliliters of peripheral venous blood were drawn into EDTA tubes at each of two time points. PBMCs were isolated by Ficoll-Paque Plus density-gradient centrifugation. Right after collection, samples were placed at -80 degrees C and kept there until analysis. The research as a whole found: Post-SBRT Shannon entropy and its change from baseline were lower in patients who developed distant metastases; baseline Shannon entropy was not associated with metastases. None of the reported P values were adjusted for multiple comparisons. No determination of tumor specificity was made for expanded TCR clones. Differences by metastasis status were reportedly seen in TRBV and TRBJ usage frequencies, involving two V genes at baseline and, after SBRT, eight to ten V genes and two J genes. A decrease in unique TCR clone counts was observed after SBRT (median approximately 10,000 before versus more than 6,000 after; Wilcoxon paired P=0.011). The study was limited by its small cohort and short follow-up, and the findings require independent validation.

The starting material was PBMCs, obtained before or after stereotactic body radiation therapy (not recorded which). Recombination linked TRBV12-3 or TRBV12-4 to TRBJ2-3, and 7 bases in between align with TRBD2. The TCR was taken from a donor of 50 years or more with non-small cell lung cancer. In nucleotide form, the sequence is TGTGCCAGCAGTTTATCCCTAGCGGGCACAGATACGCAGTATTTT. This translates into CASSLSLAGTDTQYF.